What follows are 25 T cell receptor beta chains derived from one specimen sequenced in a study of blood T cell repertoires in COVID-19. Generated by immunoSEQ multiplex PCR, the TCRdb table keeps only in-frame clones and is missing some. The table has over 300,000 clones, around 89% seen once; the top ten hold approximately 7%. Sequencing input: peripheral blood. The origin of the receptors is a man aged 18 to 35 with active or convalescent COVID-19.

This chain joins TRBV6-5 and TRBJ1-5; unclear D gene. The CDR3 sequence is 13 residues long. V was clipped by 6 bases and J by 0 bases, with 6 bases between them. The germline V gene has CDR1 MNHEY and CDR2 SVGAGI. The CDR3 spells CASRSYSNQPQHF. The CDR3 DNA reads TGTGCCAGCAGGAGTTATAGCAATCAGCCCCAGCATTTT.

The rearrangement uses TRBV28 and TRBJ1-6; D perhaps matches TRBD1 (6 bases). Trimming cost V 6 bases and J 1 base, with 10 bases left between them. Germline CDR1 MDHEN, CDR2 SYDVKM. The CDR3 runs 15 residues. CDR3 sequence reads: CASRPQGSYNSPLHF. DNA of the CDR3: TGTGCCAGCAGACCTCAGGGGTCCTATAATTCACCCCTCCACTTT.

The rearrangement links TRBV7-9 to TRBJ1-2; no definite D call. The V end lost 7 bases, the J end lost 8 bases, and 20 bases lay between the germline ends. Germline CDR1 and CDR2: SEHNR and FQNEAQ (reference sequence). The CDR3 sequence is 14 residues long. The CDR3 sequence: CASTFTRDTEGYTF. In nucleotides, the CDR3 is TGTGCCAGCACGTTCACCCGAGACACGGAAGGCTACACCTTC.

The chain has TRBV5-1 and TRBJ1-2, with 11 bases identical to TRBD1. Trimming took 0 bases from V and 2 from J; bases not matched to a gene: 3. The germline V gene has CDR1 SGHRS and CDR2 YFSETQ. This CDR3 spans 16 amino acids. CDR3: CASSLGRTGGNYGYTF. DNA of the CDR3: TGCGCCAGCAGCTTGGGTAGGACAGGGGGCAACTATGGCTACACCTTC. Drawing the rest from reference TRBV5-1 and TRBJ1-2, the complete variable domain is KAGVTQTPRYLIKTRGQQVTLSCSPISGHRSVSWYQQTPGQGLQFLFEYFSETQRNKGNFPGRFSGRQFSNSRSEMNVSTLELGDSALYLCASSLGRTGGNYGYTFGSGTRLTVV.

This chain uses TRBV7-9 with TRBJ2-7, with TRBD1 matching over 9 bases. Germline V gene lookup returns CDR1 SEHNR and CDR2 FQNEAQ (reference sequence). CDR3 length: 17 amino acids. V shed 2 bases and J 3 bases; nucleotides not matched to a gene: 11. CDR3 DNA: TGTGCCAGCAGCTTATACCATAGCCGGGACAGGGTCTACGAGCAGTACTTC. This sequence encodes CASSLYHSRDRVYEQYF.

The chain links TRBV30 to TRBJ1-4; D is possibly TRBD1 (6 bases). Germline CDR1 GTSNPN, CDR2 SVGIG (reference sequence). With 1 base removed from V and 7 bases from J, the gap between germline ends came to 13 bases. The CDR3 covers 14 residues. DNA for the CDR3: TGTGCCTGGAGTGAACACAGGGCGGGTGAAAAACTGTTTTTT. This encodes CAWSEHRAGEKLFF.

CDR3 nucleotide sequence: TGTGCCTGGATGTCTAGCGGTTCCTACGAGCAGTACTTC. It yields the protein CAWMSSGSYEQYF. V and J are TRBV30 and TRBJ2-7; 7 bases are shared with TRBD2. The length of the CDR3 is 13 residues. J gave up 1 base and V 4 bases, and 4 bases lay outside the gene matches. Germline V gene sequence: CDR1 GTSNPN, CDR2 SVGIG (reference sequence).

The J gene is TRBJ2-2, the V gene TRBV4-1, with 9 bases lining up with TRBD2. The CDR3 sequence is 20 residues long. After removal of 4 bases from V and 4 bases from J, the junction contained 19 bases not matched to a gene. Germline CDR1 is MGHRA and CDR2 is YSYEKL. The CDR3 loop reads CASSRRAGGRASSGTGELFF. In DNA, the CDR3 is TGCGCCAGCAGCCGGCGAGCGGGCGGGAGGGCTAGTTCGGGCACCGGGGAGCTGTTTTTT.

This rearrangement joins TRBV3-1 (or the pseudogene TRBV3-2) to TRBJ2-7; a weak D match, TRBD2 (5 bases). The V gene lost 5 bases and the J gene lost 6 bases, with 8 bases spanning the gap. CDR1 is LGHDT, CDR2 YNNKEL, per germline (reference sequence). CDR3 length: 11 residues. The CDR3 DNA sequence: TGTGCCAGCAGCGTACGGGGCGAGCAGTACTTC. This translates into CASSVRGEQYF.

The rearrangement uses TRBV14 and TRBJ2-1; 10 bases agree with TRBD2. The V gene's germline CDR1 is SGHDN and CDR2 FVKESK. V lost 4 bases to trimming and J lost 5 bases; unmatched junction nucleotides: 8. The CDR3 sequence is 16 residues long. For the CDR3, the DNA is TGTGCCAGCAGCCTCAAGATACTAGCGGGGAACAATGAGCAGTTCTTC. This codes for CASSLKILAGNNEQFF.

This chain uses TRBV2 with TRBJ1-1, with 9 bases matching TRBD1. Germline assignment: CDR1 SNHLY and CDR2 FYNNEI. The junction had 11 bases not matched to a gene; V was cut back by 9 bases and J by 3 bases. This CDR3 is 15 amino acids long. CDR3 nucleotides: TGTGCCAGGGGTTTAAGGACAGGGGTCGACACTGAAGCTTTCTTT. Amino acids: CARGLRTGVDTEAFF.

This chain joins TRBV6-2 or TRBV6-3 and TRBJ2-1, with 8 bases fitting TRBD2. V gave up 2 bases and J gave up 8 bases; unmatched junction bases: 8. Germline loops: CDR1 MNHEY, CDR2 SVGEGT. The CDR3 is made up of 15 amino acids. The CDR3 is CASSYPRLAKDEQFF. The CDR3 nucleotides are TGTGCCAGCAGTTACCCCCGACTAGCGAAGGATGAGCAGTTCTTC.

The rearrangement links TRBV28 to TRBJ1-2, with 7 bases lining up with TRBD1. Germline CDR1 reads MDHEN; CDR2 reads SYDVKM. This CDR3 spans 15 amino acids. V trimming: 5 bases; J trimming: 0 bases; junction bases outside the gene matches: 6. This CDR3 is CASSPNGQANYGYTF. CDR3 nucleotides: TGTGCCAGCAGTCCGAATGGACAGGCTAACTATGGCTACACCTTC.

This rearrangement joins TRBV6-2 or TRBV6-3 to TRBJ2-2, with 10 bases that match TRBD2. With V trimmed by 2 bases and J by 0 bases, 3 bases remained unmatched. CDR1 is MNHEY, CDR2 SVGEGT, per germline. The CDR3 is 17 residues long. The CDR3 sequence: CASSYVLAGANTGELFF. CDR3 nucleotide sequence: TGTGCCAGCAGTTACGTGCTAGCGGGGGCGAACACCGGGGAGCTGTTTTTT.

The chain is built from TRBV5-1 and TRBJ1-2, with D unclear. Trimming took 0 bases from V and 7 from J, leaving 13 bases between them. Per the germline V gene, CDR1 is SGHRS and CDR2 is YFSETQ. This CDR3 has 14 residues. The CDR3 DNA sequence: TGCGCCAGCAGCTTGGCCGTGGGAGTAAGTGGCTACACCTTC. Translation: CASSLAVGVSGYTF.

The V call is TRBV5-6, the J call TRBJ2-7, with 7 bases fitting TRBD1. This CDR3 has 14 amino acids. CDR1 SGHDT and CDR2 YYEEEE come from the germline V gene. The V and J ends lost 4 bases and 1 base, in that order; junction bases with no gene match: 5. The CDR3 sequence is CASSPPGQSYEQYF. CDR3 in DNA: TGTGCCAGCAGCCCCCCGGGACAGTCCTACGAGCAGTACTTC.

The CDR3 nucleotides are TGTGCCAGCAGCTTAGGCATAGCGGGAGGGGGACACGAGCAGTACTTC. Protein: CASSLGIAGGGHEQYF. This chain joins TRBV13 and TRBJ2-7, with 11 bases matching TRBD2. CDR3 length: 16 residues. Germline lookup yields CDR1 PRHDT and CDR2 FYEKMQ (reference sequence). After removal of 0 bases from V and 5 bases from J, the junction contained 6 bases not matched to a gene.

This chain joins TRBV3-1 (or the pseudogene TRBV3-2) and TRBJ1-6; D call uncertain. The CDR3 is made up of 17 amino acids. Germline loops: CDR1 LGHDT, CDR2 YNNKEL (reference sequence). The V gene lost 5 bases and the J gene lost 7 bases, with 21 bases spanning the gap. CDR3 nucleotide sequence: TGTGCCAGCAGCATTCCTATTACCCGGGATCTAAATTCACCCCTCCACTTT. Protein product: CASSIPITRDLNSPLHF.

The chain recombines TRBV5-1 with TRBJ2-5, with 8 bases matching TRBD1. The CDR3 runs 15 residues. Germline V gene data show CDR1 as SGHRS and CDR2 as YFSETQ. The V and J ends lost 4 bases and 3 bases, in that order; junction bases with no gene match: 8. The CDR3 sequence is CASSPQQGAEETQYF. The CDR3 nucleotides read TGCGCCAGCAGCCCACAGCAGGGGGCTGAAGAGACCCAGTACTTC.

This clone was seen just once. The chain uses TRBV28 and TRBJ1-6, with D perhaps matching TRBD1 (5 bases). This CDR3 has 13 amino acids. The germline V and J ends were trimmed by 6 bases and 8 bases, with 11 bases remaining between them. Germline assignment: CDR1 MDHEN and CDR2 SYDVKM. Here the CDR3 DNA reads TGTGCCAGCAGACGGGGGGGTGATTCACCCCTCCACTTT. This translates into CASRRGGDSPLHF.

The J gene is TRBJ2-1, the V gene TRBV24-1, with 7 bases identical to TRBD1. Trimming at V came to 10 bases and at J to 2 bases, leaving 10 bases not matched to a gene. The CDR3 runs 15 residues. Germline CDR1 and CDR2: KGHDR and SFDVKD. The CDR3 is CATGPRGGTYNEQFF. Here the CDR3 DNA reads TGTGCCACAGGGCCCCGAGGGGGCACCTACAATGAGCAGTTCTTC.

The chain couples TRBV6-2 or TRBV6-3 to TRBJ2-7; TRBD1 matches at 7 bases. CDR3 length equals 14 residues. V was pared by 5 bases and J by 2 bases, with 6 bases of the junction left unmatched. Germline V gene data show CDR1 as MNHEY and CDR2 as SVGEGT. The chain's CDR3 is CASSAIGTAYEQYF. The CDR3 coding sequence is TGTGCCAGCAGTGCCATCGGGACAGCCTACGAGCAGTACTTC.

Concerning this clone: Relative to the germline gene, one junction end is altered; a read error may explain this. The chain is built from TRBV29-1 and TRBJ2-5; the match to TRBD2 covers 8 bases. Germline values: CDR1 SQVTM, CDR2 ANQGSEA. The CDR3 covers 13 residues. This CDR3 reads CSVAAGGQEDPHF. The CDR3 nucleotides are TGCAGCGTTGCCGCGGGGGGACAAGAAGACCCACACTTC.

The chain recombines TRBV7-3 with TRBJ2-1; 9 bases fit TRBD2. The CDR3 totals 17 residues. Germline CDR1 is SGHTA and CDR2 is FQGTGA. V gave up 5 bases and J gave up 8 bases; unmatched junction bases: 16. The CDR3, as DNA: TGTGCCAGCAGCGGCGATGGAGCGGGGGGCCGGAGGTATGAGCAGTTCTTC. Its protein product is CASSGDGAGGRRYEQFF.

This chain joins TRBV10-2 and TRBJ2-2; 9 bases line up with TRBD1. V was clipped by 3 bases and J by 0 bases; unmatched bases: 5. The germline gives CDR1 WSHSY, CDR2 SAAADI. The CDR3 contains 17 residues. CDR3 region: CASSEYGTGTNTGELFF. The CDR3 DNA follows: TGCGCCAGCAGTGAATACGGGACAGGGACGAACACCGGGGAGCTGTTTTTT.